The next 6 T cell receptor beta chains were all read from a single sample in a study of cytomegalovirus exposure and HLA in healthy donors. Primers included in the PCR were 60 Vbeta and 13 Jbeta primers. Sequencing was performed with immunoSEQ multiplex PCR; in TCRdb, only in-frame clones are kept and a portion is missing. The data contain about 120,000 clones, around 80% of them seen just once; the ten biggest clones take up 1.4% to 1.5%. Sequencing was done on a sample of PBMCs. The source of these receptors is a woman aged 18-30 years in good health and CMV-seronegative.

This clone was seen only a few times. The CDR3 region is CASSPRGDRQTNYGYTF. In nucleotides, the CDR3 is TGTGCCAGCAGCCCCCGGGGGGACCGCCAGACTAACTATGGCTACACCTTC. V usage is TRBV9 and J usage is TRBJ1-2, with a tentative D call TRBD1 (5 bases). Trimming took off 4 bases at V and 0 bases at J, with 19 bases between the two ends. The CDR3 runs 17 residues. Germline lookup yields CDR1 SGDLS and CDR2 YYNGEE. The full variable domain, rest sourced from reference TRBV9 and TRBJ1-2, is DSGVTQTPKHLITATGQRVTLRCSPRSGDLSVYWYQQSLDQGLQFLIQYYNGEERAKGNILERFSAQQFPDLHSELNLSSLELGDSALYFCASSPRGDRQTNYGYTFGSGTRLTVV.

The chain combines TRBV19 with TRBJ2-1, with TRBD2 identical over 10 bases. The CDR3 has 17 residues. Trimming cost V 3 bases and J 2 bases; bases outside gene matches: 7. CDR1 and CDR2 (germline): LNHDA, SQIVND (reference sequence). CDR3 coding DNA: TGTGCCAGTAGTATGATAGCGGGGGGACAAACCTACAATGAGCAGTTCTTC. Protein product: CASSMIAGGQTYNEQFF.

This chain joins TRBV2 and TRBJ2-1; TRBD2 agrees at 7 bases. Germline CDR1 and CDR2: SNHLY and FYNNEI. The ends lost 6 bases at V and 1 base at J; junction bases unmatched: 9. CDR3 length: 16 amino acids. The CDR3 sequence: CASSAREVRSYNEQFF. CDR3 in DNA: TGTGCCAGCAGCGCTCGGGAGGTTAGGTCCTACAATGAGCAGTTCTTC.

The chain is built from TRBV19 and TRBJ1-2, with 9 bases aligning to TRBD1. Per the germline V gene, CDR1 is LNHDA and CDR2 is SQIVND (reference sequence). Unmatched junction bases numbered 11, after V lost 5 bases and J lost 4 bases. The CDR3 runs to 16 residues. The chain's CDR3 is CASSVRTGTGFYGYTF. DNA for the CDR3: TGTGCCAGTAGTGTTCGAACCGGGACAGGGTTCTATGGCTACACCTTC. The variable domain in full, completed from reference TRBV19 and TRBJ1-2, reads DGGITQSPKYLFRKEGQNVTLSCEQNLNHDAMYWYRQDPGQGLRLIYYSQIVNDFQKGDIAEGYSVSREKKESFPLTVTSAQKNPTAFYLCASSVRTGTGFYGYTFGSGTRLTVV.

This chain links TRBV6-6 with TRBJ1-1; no clear D gene. Trimming cost V 5 bases and J 5 bases, with 9 bases left between them. Germline-derived CDR1 and CDR2 are MNHNY and SVGAGI (reference sequence). CDR3 length equals 12 residues. The CDR3 sequence is CASSPPETEAFF. CDR3 in DNA: TGTGCCAGCAGTCCCCCGGAGACTGAAGCTTTCTTT.

The chain is built from TRBV13 and TRBJ1-2, with a tentative D call TRBD1 (6 bases). V was clipped by 2 bases and J by 8 bases, with 15 bases between them. CDR1 is PRHDT and CDR2 is FYEKMQ in the germline V gene (reference sequence). The CDR3 is 14 amino acids. The CDR3 DNA follows: TGTGCCAGCAGCTTAAGTGCACCAGGGGAAGGCTACACCTTC. It specifies CASSLSAPGEGYTF.